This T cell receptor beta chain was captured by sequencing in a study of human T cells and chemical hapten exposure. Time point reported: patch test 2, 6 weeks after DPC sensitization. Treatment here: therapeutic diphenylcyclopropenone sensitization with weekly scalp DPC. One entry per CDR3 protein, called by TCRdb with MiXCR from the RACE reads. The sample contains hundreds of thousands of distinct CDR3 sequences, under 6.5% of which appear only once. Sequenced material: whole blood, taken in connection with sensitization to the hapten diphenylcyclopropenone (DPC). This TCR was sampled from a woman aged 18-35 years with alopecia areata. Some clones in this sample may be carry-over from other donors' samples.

This chain's CDR3 is CATSRDRSSPYGYTF. DNA of the CDR3: TGTGCCACCAGCAGAGATAGGTCTTCCCCGTATGGCTACACCTTC. V and J are TRBV15 and TRBJ1-2; D remains unclear. This CDR3 region has 15 residues. The germline V and J ends were trimmed by 0 bases and 5 bases, with 13 bases remaining between them. Germline CDR1 and CDR2: LNHNV and YYDKDF (reference sequence).